This is a list of T cell receptor beta chains from one sample in a study of CD8 T cells in ankylosing spondylitis. TCRdb used MiXCR to reprocess the 5' RACE reads, holding one entry per CDR3 protein. The sample includes more than 650,000 distinct CDR3 sequences, over 9.5% seen only once; the top ten take under 0.6%. The sample comprised blood, either unsorted or a sorted T cell fraction (not recorded which). These receptors came from a male donor with ankylosing spondylitis. CDR3s include the opening cysteine and the closing phenylalanine or tryptophan. The order of the fields is V gene, J gene, D gene, clone size, CDR3 DNA, CDR3 protein. D genes are given only for firm matches. Clone size is stated in some rows and not others, as once, few, many or a class when expanded.

TRBV28	TRBJ1-5	NA	few	TGTGGCGAAGGGAGGGGAGGTCAGCCCCAGCATTTT	CGEGRGGQPQHF
TRBV14	TRBJ2-7	NA	few	TGTGCCAGCAGCCAAGCGGCGACAGAGCAGTACTTC	CASSQAATEQYF
TRBV11-2	TRBJ2-2	NA	many	TGTGCCAGCAGCAGAAGGGCAGCCACCGGGGAGCTGTTTTTT	CASSRRAATGELFF
TRBV5-1	TRBJ2-3	NA	few	TGCGCCAGCAGCACTAAGCGGCCAGCAACTAGCACAGATACGCAGTATTTT	CASSTKRPATSTDTQYF
TRBV28	TRBJ2-1	NA	few	TGTGCCAGCAGCTCATCAAGGGGTAAAGGCTACAATGAGCAGTTCTTC	CASSSSRGKGYNEQFF
TRBV27	TRBJ2-2	TRBD1	NA	TGTGCCAGCAGCTTCAGGGACAGGGGGTTCCGGGAGCTGTTTTTT	CASSFRDRGFRELFF
TRBV5-1	TRBJ2-1	TRBD2	few	TGCGCCAGCAGGCCGGGACTAGCGGGAGCTCGTCGCTACAATGAGCAGTTCTTC	CASRPGLAGARRYNEQFF
TRBV7-9	TRBJ2-1	NA	NA	TGTGCCAGCAGCTCCTTGGGGGGATACACATACAATGAGCAGTTCTTC	CASSSLGGYTYNEQFF
TRBV7-6	TRBJ2-3	NA	few	TGTGCCAGCAGCCCGAGGGCCTTTAGCACAGATACGCAGTATTTT	CASSPRAFSTDTQYF
TRBV18	TRBJ2-7	NA	NA	TGTGCCAGCTCACCCCTCATGGACAGCTACGAGCAGTACTTC	CASSPLMDSYEQYF
TRBV30	TRBJ1-2	TRBD1	few	TGTGCCTGGCGGACAGGGTTTATGGGCTACACCTTC	CAWRTGFMGYTF
TRBV7-3	TRBJ2-3	NA	many	TGTGCCAGCAGCCAACAGGGCGGAGATACGCAGTATTTT	CASSQQGGDTQYF
TRBV5-1	TRBJ2-2	NA	NA	TGCGCCAGCCACTCGGGACCTAACGGGGAGCTGTTTTTT	CASHSGPNGELFF
TRBV30	TRBJ2-6	NA	NA	TGTGCCTGGAGTGTAGCCAGGGTGCTAACTGGGGCCAACGTCCTGACTTTC	CAWSVARVLTGANVLTF
TRBV2	TRBJ2-3	TRBD1	many	TGTGCCAGCGGACAGGCAGATACGCAGTATTTT	CASGQADTQYF
TRBV9	TRBJ2-1	TRBD2	few	TGTGCCAGCAGCGCTAGCGGGGACGGTCGAAATGAGCAGTTCTTC	CASSASGDGRNEQFF
TRBV20-1	TRBJ2-2	TRBD1	few	TGCAGTGCCAATTCCGGACAGGGGGTTGCGGCGGAAGCCGGGGAGCTGTTTTTT	CSANSGQGVAAEAGELFF
TRBV20-1	TRBJ2-2	NA	NA	TGCAGTGCTAGAGAGGGCCCCGACACCGGGGAGCTGTTTTTT	CSAREGPDTGELFF
TRBV29-1	TRBJ1-4	TRBD1	many	TGCAGCGTTGGACAGGGGGCAACAACTAATGAAAAACTGTTTTTT	CSVGQGATTNEKLFF
TRBV24-1	TRBJ2-3	NA	NA	TGTGCCACCAGTGCCGAGGGAGCGGGCACAGATACGCAGTATTTT	CATSAEGAGTDTQYF
TRBV11-2	TRBJ2-3	TRBD1	NA	TGTGCCAGCAGCTCTTACAGGGGGCAAGATACGCAGTATTTT	CASSSYRGQDTQYF
TRBV24-1	TRBJ2-7	NA	NA	TGTGCCACCAGTGATTTGAACGGTCACGAGCAGTACTTC	CATSDLNGHEQYF
TRBV7-6	TRBJ1-1	NA	once	TGTGCCAGCGCGCCCGACAGAAACACTGAAGCTTTCTTT	CASAPDRNTEAFF
TRBV20-1	TRBJ2-1	TRBD2	many	TGCAGTGCAACTAGCGGGGCCTACAATGAGCAGTTCTTC	CSATSGAYNEQFF
TRBV5-1	TRBJ1-5	NA	many	TGCGCCAGCAGCCAAGAGGGGTACAATCAGCCCCAGCATTTT	CASSQEGYNQPQHF
TRBV6-1	TRBJ2-7	NA	many	TGTGCCAGCAGCCGCAGGGAGACCTACGAGCAGTACTTC	CASSRRETYEQYF
TRBV20-1	TRBJ2-5	TRBD2	few	TGCAGTGCTAGAGTTGCGGGGGGCCCCCAAGAGACCCAGTACTTC	CSARVAGGPQETQYF
TRBV20-1	TRBJ2-7	TRBD2	few	TGCAGGGCTAGAGATTACGGCGGGAGAGGTGAATTCTGGGCCTACGAGCAGTACTTC	CRARDYGGRGEFWAYEQYF
TRBV7-8	TRBJ2-7	TRBD2	NA	TGTGCCAGCAGCTTATGGAATGGTGGGGCTAGCGGGCCCTACGAGCAGTACTTC	CASSLWNGGASGPYEQYF
TRBV3-1	TRBJ2-1	NA	NA	TGTGCCAGCAGCGCTACTTCACCCGGGACAAAACAGTTCTTC	CASSATSPGTKQFF
TRBV7-6	TRBJ2-5	NA	NA	TGTGCCAGCAGCTTGCGATTGGGTTTGGGGGAGACCCAGTACTTC	CASSLRLGLGETQYF
TRBV7-2	TRBJ1-2	NA	NA	TGTGCCAGCAGCTTAGCGGGGACCAGACGCTTCTATGGCTACACCTTC	CASSLAGTRRFYGYTF
TRBV27	TRBJ2-3	TRBD2	NA	TGTGCCAGCATCAAGCGGGGGCGCACAGATACGCAGTATTTT	CASIKRGRTDTQYF
TRBV27	TRBJ2-1	NA	NA	TGTGCCAGCAGTCACCGCTCTGACAGGAGAAACAACAATGAGCAGTTCTTC	CASSHRSDRRNNNEQFF
TRBV4-1	TRBJ1-6	NA	NA	TGCGCCAGCAGCCAAGATTTACCAGGGAATGGGTCACCCCTCCACTTT	CASSQDLPGNGSPLHF
TRBV12-3/TRBV12-4	TRBJ1-4	TRBD1	few	TGTGCCAGCAGTTTAAGGGACAGGCGTTCTGGAACTAATGAAAAACTGTTTTTT	CASSLRDRRSGTNEKLFF
TRBV6-6	TRBJ2-5	TRBD1	NA	TGTGCCAGCAAGGGGGCCAGTCAAGAGACCCAGTACTTC	CASKGASQETQYF
TRBV10-3	TRBJ2-6	NA	few	TGTGCCATCAGACAAGGACAAGGGTCTGGGGCCAACGTCCTGACTTTC	CAIRQGQGSGANVLTF
TRBV6-5	TRBJ2-7	NA	few	TGTGCCAGCAGTTACTCAGTTTTAGGGGGGAACTACGAGCAGTACTTC	CASSYSVLGGNYEQYF
TRBV5-1	TRBJ2-3	TRBD2	once	TGCGCCAGCAGCTTGGGGGCTAGCGGATTCGATACGCAGTATTTT	CASSLGASGFDTQYF
TRBV15	TRBJ1-1	NA	many	TGTGCCACCAGCACGCAGGGATGGACTGAAGCTTTCTTT	CATSTQGWTEAFF
TRBV20-1	TRBJ2-2	TRBD1	many	TGCAGTGCTGCGGACAGGCTCTCGAACACCGGGGAGCTGTTTTTT	CSAADRLSNTGELFF
TRBV30	TRBJ1-2	TRBD1	few	TGTGCCTGGAACAGGGGGCAAGCGGACTATGGCTACACCTTC	CAWNRGQADYGYTF
TRBV6-5	TRBJ2-5	NA	few	TGTGCCAGCAGTTCCGAATGGGCGGGGCAAGAGACCCAGTACTTC	CASSSEWAGQETQYF
TRBV5-1	TRBJ2-2	TRBD2	many	TGCGCCAGCAGCCGACTAGCGGGAGATAGCACCGGGGAGCTGTTTTTT	CASSRLAGDSTGELFF
TRBV4-3	TRBJ2-7	NA	few	TGCGCCAGCAGCCAAGGGCTAGCGAGCAGCTCCTACGAGCAGTACTTC	CASSQGLASSSYEQYF
TRBV4-3	TRBJ2-2	NA	NA	TGCGCCAGCAGCCAAGATAACCGGGTAGACACCGGGGAGCTGTTTTTT	CASSQDNRVDTGELFF
TRBV20-1	TRBJ1-4	NA	NA	TGCAGTGCACCGACGGGGGTGGGTGAAAAACTGTTTTTT	CSAPTGVGEKLFF
TRBV29-1	TRBJ1-1	NA	NA	TGCAGCGTTGAACCCCTCGTAGGGACTGAAGCTTTCTTT	CSVEPLVGTEAFF
TRBV29-1	TRBJ2-5	NA	NA	TGCAGCGCTGCTACGGCGTACATGTTCCAAGAGACCCAGTACTTC	CSAATAYMFQETQYF
TRBV10-3	TRBJ2-3	NA	NA	TGTGCCATCAGTAGGACCGCTAGCACAGATACGCAGTATTTT	CAISRTASTDTQYF